The entry below gives a single TCR beta chain sequence along with its context. Its antigen has not been determined. One base away there is no much larger clone; base qualities are not given. The source of the sample is a study of CD8 T cells in ankylosing spondylitis (dated by TCRdb to about 2017). Regarding the complete study: The study set out to find disease-linked TCR variants by profiling T cell receptor beta repertoires in ankylosing spondylitis patients and healthy donors. The full study cohort comprised 20 to 25 ankylosing spondylitis patients and some 110 healthy donors. Peripheral blood samples were taken, and synovial fluid was additionally collected from ankylosing spondylitis patients.

The data were produced on an Illumina MiSeq. Quantitative 5'-RACE with molecular barcodes was used to prepare TCR beta libraries. The authors processed their data as follows. To identify disease-linked TCR variants, a new computational method was used, one built on a probabilistic model of VDJ rearrangement. TCRdb itself trimmed the public reads at Q25 with fastp, ran MiXCR and retained productive beta chains. When rows share a CDR3 protein, they turn into one entry using the most common DNA and genes. TCRdb, not the authors, supplied the V and J calls. In this sample the table shows around 30,000 distinct CDR3 sequences, around 14% of which occur a single time. 35% to 45% of the sample comes from the top ten. V lost 3 bases and J lost 2 bases; the stretch between them is 11 bases long. Spanning cysteine to phenylalanine, the CDR3 consists of 14 amino acids. The DNA shown is the 42-base CDR3, in frame from base 1. CDR1 DFQATT and CDR2 SNEGSKA were looked up in the germline V gene (reference sequence).

Overall study outcomes, separate from this receptor: According to the report, matched synovial fluid samples from ankylosing spondylitis patients were significantly enriched for the disease-linked clones. A TCR beta motif made up of several highly homologous amino acid variants appeared to be characteristic of blood from ankylosing spondylitis patients. The disease-linked clones had a CD8+ phenotype and were found at relatively low frequencies in peripheral blood. Some motif variants had previously been reported in the synovial fluid and blood of reactive arthritis patients, which suggests shared mechanisms of disease initiation.

The chain couples TRBV20-1 to TRBJ2-1; TRBD2 is a weak D gene call, 5 bases matching. Input material: blood. The source of this sequence is a male donor with ankylosing spondylitis or in good health (not recorded which). At the DNA level, the sequence is TGCAGTGCTAGGTTCCGGGGTCCCTACAATGAGCAGTTCTTC. Its product reads: CSARFRGPYNEQFF.